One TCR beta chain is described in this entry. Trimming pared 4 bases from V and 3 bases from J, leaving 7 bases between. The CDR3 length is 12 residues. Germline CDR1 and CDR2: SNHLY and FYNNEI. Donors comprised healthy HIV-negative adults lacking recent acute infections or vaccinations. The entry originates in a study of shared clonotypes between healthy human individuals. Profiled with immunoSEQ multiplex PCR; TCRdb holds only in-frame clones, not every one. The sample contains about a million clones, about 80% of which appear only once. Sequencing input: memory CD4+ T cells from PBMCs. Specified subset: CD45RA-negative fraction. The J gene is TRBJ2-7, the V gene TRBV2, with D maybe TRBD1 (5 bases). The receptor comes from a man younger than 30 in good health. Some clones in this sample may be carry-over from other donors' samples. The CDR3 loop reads CASSGQNYEQYF. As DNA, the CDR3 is TGTGCCAGCAGTGGACAGAACTACGAGCAGTACTTC.